This is a list of T cell receptor beta chains from one sample in a study of blood T cell repertoires in COVID-19. The assay was immunoSEQ multiplex PCR, and TCRdb's table has in-frame clones only and misses some. The repertoire holds approximately 280,000 clones, with 80% to 95% as singletons. Specimen: peripheral blood. The receptors shown here come from a woman under 40 with COVID-19, enrolled during active disease. The CDR3 runs from the conserved cysteine through the conserved F or W. The order of the fields is J gene, D gene, V gene, clone size, CDR3 DNA, CDR3 protein. The D gene is left open where the match is weak. Not all rows give a size; the values are once, few, many and, for expanded clones, a class.

TRBJ1-5 - TRBV19 few TGTGCCAGTACAGGGCGCAATCAGCCCCAGCATTTT CASTGRNQPQHF
TRBJ1-1 - TRBV30 - TGTGCCTGGAGTTCCTTGAGGGGGGGCACTGAAGCTTTCTTT CAWSSLRGGTEAFF
TRBJ1-5 TRBD1 TRBV6-2/TRBV6-3 - TGTGCCAGCAGCTTCATGGCACAGGGGGGCAATCAGCCCCAGCATTTT CASSFMAQGGNQPQHF
TRBJ2-7 TRBD1 TRBV4-2 - TGTGCCAGCAGCCACCTCACCCCGGGACAGGACCCTCCCTACGAGCAGTACTTC CASSHLTPGQDPPYEQYF
TRBJ2-1 TRBD2 TRBV10-3 - TGTGCCATCAGTGATTTATTAGCGGGAGGTTTCTTTAGTCGCTCCTACAATGAGCAGTTCTTC CAISDLLAGGFFSRSYNEQFF
TRBJ1-1 TRBD1 TRBV6-5 - TGTGCCAGCAGTTTTCAGGGGGTAATGAACACTGAAGCTTTCTTT CASSFQGVMNTEAFF
TRBJ2-7 TRBD2 TRBV25-1 - TGTGCCAGTTCCCCGGGGGGGGGCAACTACGAGCAGTACTTC CASSPGGGNYEQYF
TRBJ2-1 TRBD1 TRBV5-1 once TGCGCCAGCAGCCGGGACAGTACCTACAATGAGCAGTTCTTC CASSRDSTYNEQFF
TRBJ2-1 - TRBV5-1 - TGCGCCAGCAGCCCGGACATTTACAATGAGCAGTTCTTC CASSPDIYNEQFF
TRBJ2-3 TRBD1 TRBV7-8 - TGTGCCAGCAGGAGGGGGCCGGATACAGATACGCAGTATTTT CASRRGPDTDTQYF
TRBJ1-6 TRBD1 TRBV18 - TGTGCCAGCTCACCAGGACAGGGGGCAGTAAATTCACCCCTCCACTTT CASSPGQGAVNSPLHF
TRBJ1-2 - TRBV29-1 - TGCAGCGTTGTTCAGGGAACAACGGGCTACACCTTC CSVVQGTTGYTF
TRBJ2-1 TRBD2 TRBV7-8 - TGTGCCAGCAGCTTCCTAGCGGGAGAGTCCTACAATGAGCAGTTCTTC CASSFLAGESYNEQFF
TRBJ1-2 - TRBV6-5 - TGTGCCAGCAGTCCTAAAAGTTCTCTCGGGGGAGGCTACACCTTC CASSPKSSLGGGYTF
TRBJ1-1 TRBD1 TRBV10-3 - TGTGCCATCAGTGAGTCTGGACAGGGCCCTGAAGCTTTCTTT CAISESGQGPEAFF
TRBJ2-5 - TRBV5-4 - TGTGCCAGCAGCTTGGACTCTGTGTACCAAGAGACCCAGTACTTC CASSLDSVYQETQYF
TRBJ1-2 - TRBV19 - TGTGCCAGTAGTATGAATCTTCCTAGAGAATTTTATGGCTACACCTTC CASSMNLPREFYGYTF
TRBJ2-1 TRBD2 TRBV7-3 - TGTGCCAGCAGCGGCGGGAGTAATGAGCAGTTCTTC CASSGGSNEQFF
TRBJ1-1 TRBD1 TRBV19 - TGTGCCACTAATACAGGGGATAGCACTGAAGCTTTCTTT CATNTGDSTEAFF
TRBJ2-5 TRBD1 TRBV7-2 - TGTGCCAGCAGCTTATTTGGACAGGGCGGGGAGACCCAGTACTTC CASSLFGQGGETQYF
TRBJ1-1 - TRBV19 - TGTGCCAGTACCCGAGGGACAACGAACACTGAAGCTTTCTTT CASTRGTTNTEAFF
TRBJ1-2 TRBD1 TRBV29-1 - TGCAGCGTTGCGACAGGGGAGGCGGGCTACACCTTC CSVATGEAGYTF
TRBJ1-1 - TRBV28 - TGTGCCAGCAGGGGAGGCAGGTTGAACACTGAAGCTTTCTTT CASRGGRLNTEAFF
TRBJ2-4 - TRBV4-1 - TGCGCCAGCAGCTCAGGTGGGGGGTCCAAAAACATTCAGTACTTC CASSSGGGSKNIQYF
TRBJ2-1 - TRBV13 - TGTGCCAGCAGCCGTCCTATGGTCAATGAGCAGTTCTTC CASSRPMVNEQFF
TRBJ2-7 TRBD1 TRBV3-1/TRBV3-2 - TGTGCCAGCAGCCCGGGACAGGGGGCTCGGGAGCAGTACTTC CASSPGQGAREQYF
TRBJ2-7 - TRBV7-8 - TGTGCCAGCAGCTGGGGCGCAGCCTACGAGCAGTACTTC CASSWGAAYEQYF
TRBJ1-2 TRBD1 TRBV19 - TGTGCCAGTAGGGCCCCGGGACAGGGGCGAGGAGGCTACACCTTC CASRAPGQGRGGYTF
TRBJ1-1 - TRBV7-3 - TGTGCCAGCAGTCAAAGGGGGGGTTCTAGGTGGACTGAAGCTTTCTTT CASSQRGGSRWTEAFF
TRBJ2-7 TRBD2 TRBV10-3 - TGTGCCATCAGGGGTAGCGGGAGCTCCTACGAGCAGTACTTC CAIRGSGSSYEQYF
TRBJ2-7 - TRBV27 - TGTGCCAGCAGTCCACTGGGAGGCTACGAGCAGTACTTC CASSPLGGYEQYF
TRBJ1-3 - TRBV4-1 - TGCGCCAGCAGCACAAGGGGACTGACCTCTGGAAACACCATATATTTT CASSTRGLTSGNTIYF
TRBJ2-3 - TRBV30 - TGTGCCTGGACCCCAGGGGGGCTAACGGATACGCAGTATTTT CAWTPGGLTDTQYF
TRBJ2-2 TRBD2 TRBV7-2 once TGTGCCAGCAGCTTAGGACTAGCGGTCGCCGGGGAGCTGTTTTTT CASSLGLAVAGELFF
TRBJ2-7 TRBD2 TRBV15 - TGTGCCACCAGCGTGGGACTAGCGGAATCCTACGAGCAGTACTTC CATSVGLAESYEQYF
TRBJ2-5 - TRBV7-9 - TGTGCCAGCAGCCGCGCCGGCCAAGAGACCCAGTACTTC CASSRAGQETQYF
TRBJ2-7 TRBD1 TRBV27 - TGTGCCAGCAGAACCGGGACAGGGGCCTACGAGCAGTACTTC CASRTGTGAYEQYF
TRBJ1-1 - TRBV15 - TGTGCCACCAAGACATTCATGAACACTGAAGCTTTCTTT CATKTFMNTEAFF
TRBJ2-3 - TRBV2 - TGTGCCAGCAGTGAGGGCAGGGATACGCAGTATTTT CASSEGRDTQYF
TRBJ2-6 TRBD1 TRBV7-6 - TGTGCCAGCAGCTCCACAGGGGCCGGGGCCAACGTCCTGACTTTC CASSSTGAGANVLTF
TRBJ1-5 - TRBV10-3 - TGTGCCATCAGTGAAGGGGTAGGTCAGCCCCAGCATTTT CAISEGVGQPQHF
TRBJ2-1 TRBD2 TRBV11-3 - TGTGCCAGCAGCTTAAGCGGGATCAGTGAGCAGTTCTTC CASSLSGISEQFF
TRBJ2-7 TRBD1 TRBV2 - TGTGCCAGCAGTCGACAGGGTTACGAGCAGTACTTC CASSRQGYEQYF
TRBJ2-1 TRBD1 TRBV3-1/TRBV3-2 - TGTGCCAGCAGCCAGAGAGGGGGCATGAATGAGCAGTTCTTC CASSQRGGMNEQFF
TRBJ2-7 TRBD1 TRBV12-5 - TGTGCTAGTGGTGCCCAAACAGGGGGCCGAAGCTCCTACGAGCAGTACTTC CASGAQTGGRSSYEQYF
TRBJ1-6 TRBD1 TRBV7-3 - TGTGCCAGCAGCTTACTTGGACAGGGTGGTAATTCACCCCTCCACTTT CASSLLGQGGNSPLHF
TRBJ1-1 - TRBV6-5 - TGTGCCAGCAGCCTCCTGGGCATGGCTTTCTTT CASSLLGMAFF
TRBJ1-5 - TRBV2 - TGTGCCAGCAGCGTTGTAGTCAATCAGCCCCAGCATTTT CASSVVVNQPQHF
TRBJ2-7 - TRBV2 - TGTGCCAGCAGTAGGTGGTGGGAGAGGGTGTACGAGCAGTACTTC CASSRWWERVYEQYF
TRBJ2-7 TRBD2 TRBV5-1 - TGCGCCAGCAGCACGGGAGGCCTGGGGGTCGAGCAGTACTTC CASSTGGLGVEQYF
TRBJ2-5 - TRBV19 - TGTGCCAGTAGTATTGGCCAGGGTGAGACCCAGTACTTC CASSIGQGETQYF
TRBJ2-4 - TRBV27 - TGTGCCAGCAGTTCCATTGGGCCCTTAGACATTCAGTACTTC CASSSIGPLDIQYF
TRBJ1-2 - TRBV27 - TGTGCCAGCAGCCCACTCTATGGCTACACCTTC CASSPLYGYTF
TRBJ2-7 TRBD2 TRBV11-2 - TGTGCCAGCAGCGTAGGGACTAGCCTTAGGCAAGAGCAGTACTTC CASSVGTSLRQEQYF
TRBJ1-1 - TRBV5-4 - TGTGCCAGCAGCTTTCCTCGGGGAACCACTGAAGCTTTCTTT CASSFPRGTTEAFF